This T cell receptor (beta chain) was obtained from a study of blood T cells in healthy people across ages. CDR1 SGHRS and CDR2 YFSETQ come from the germline V gene. The CDR3 covers 14 residues. V was pared by 4 bases and J by 4 bases, with 15 bases between. A J-beta primer mix and a sample-barcoded 5' primer were used in a second PCR of about 6 to 12 cycles. TCRdb independently ran MiXCR on the 5' RACE reads; one entry per CDR3 protein. The table shows roughly 570,000 distinct CDR3 sequences, with roughly 28% occurring only once. This clonotype has a handful of counts. The chain recombines TRBV5-1 with TRBJ2-7; perhaps D is TRBD1 or TRBD2 (5 bases each). The TCR originated in a woman aged 65 to 85 in good health. Material: blood. In nucleotides, the CDR3 is TGCGCCAGCAGCCTCACGGTGGGGGTTTACGAGCAGTACTTC. Its translation is CASSLTVGVYEQYF.